This TCR beta chain originates from a study of blood T cell repertoires in COVID-19. At the level of the study: T cells, B-cell-depleted T cells, or PBMCs supplied cDNA or gDNA.

As handled by the study authors: Amplifying reference gene primers gave estimates of nucleated cell counts. TCRdb's table, derived via immunoSEQ multiplex PCR, lists solely in-frame clones and lacks some. Clone size and V and J calls were adopted from that table, with D and trimming inferred from the DNA. The sample records some 300,000 clones, about 90% being singletons. This clone was detected once. The germline V and J ends were trimmed by 3 bases and 9 bases, with 15 bases remaining between them. Germline V gene sequence: CDR1 WSHSY, CDR2 SAAADI. The CDR3 is 14 amino acids. The material sequenced was peripheral blood. The source is a woman aged 45-65 years with COVID-19, enrolled during active disease. The gene calls are TRBV10-2 and TRBJ2-1; possibly TRBD1 for D (5 bases). The CDR3 bases are TGCGCCAGCAGTGATAATCCTGAAGGGGTTGAGCAGTTCTTC. Translation gives CASSDNPEGVEQFF.